The TCR beta chain described here comes from a study of blood T cell repertoires in COVID-19. At the level of the study: The United States, Italy and Spain supplied acute and convalescent COVID-19 samples.

The CDR3 totals 13 residues. V shed 8 bases and J 0 bases; nucleotides not matched to a gene: 0. The authors' processing: Amplified reference gene primers provided the basis for estimating nucleated cell counts. The data were produced by immunoSEQ multiplex PCR, yet TCRdb's version contains in-frame clones alone and is incomplete. From that table come the V and J calls and clone size; the DNA was used to work out D and trimming. The data hold more than 200,000 clones, with about 80% observed a single time. The chain carries TRBV12-3 or TRBV12-4 and TRBJ2-1; 8 bases align to TRBD2. The clonotype comes from a man aged 50 to 60 with active or convalescent COVID-19. The sequenced material came from peripheral blood. Here the CDR3 DNA reads TGTGCCAGCGGGACTAGCTCCTACAATGAGCAGTTCTTC. Amino acids: CASGTSSYNEQFF.